Shown below are 13 T cell receptor beta chains from a single sample sequenced in a study of vaccination and CD4 T cells after COVID-19 (dated by TCRdb to between 2021 and 2024). This specimen's treatment or condition label, interpreted: roughly 11-day PBMC culture with coronavirus spike peptide pools or control peptides (ViraFEST assay). Library preparation used PCR. TCRdb names Illumina iSeq 100 as the instrument used. DNA from cultured CD4+ T cells underwent TCR sequencing with the Oncomine TCR Beta short-read assay at the Johns Hopkins FTIC core. The public reads were quality trimmed at Q25 with fastp and then assembled into clones with MiXCR by TCRdb, keeping productive beta chains. Entries are consolidated by CDR3 protein sequence, retaining the most common genes and DNA. Present in this sample are around 10,000 distinct CDR3 sequences, under 30% of which were seen just once. The leading ten clones occupy under 25% of the sample.

These receptors' targets are unknown. The sequencing input was cultured CD4+ T cells from blood. The receptor source for this set is a human donor with COVID-19.

The CDR3 nucleotides are TGCAGTGCTAGAGATTTCCGCAAATATGGCTACACCTTC. Protein product: CSARDFRKYGYTF. The chain joins TRBV20-1 to TRBJ1-2; D is unresolved. Germline-derived CDR1 and CDR2 are DFQATT and SNEGSKA (reference sequence). The CDR3 totals 13 residues. The V gene lost 0 bases and the J gene lost 5 bases, with 10 bases spanning the gap.

The gene calls are TRBV29-1 and TRBJ2-3; D remains unclear. V lost 4 bases and J lost 4, with 12 bases in between. This CDR3 region has 13 residues. CDR1 and CDR2 from the germline V gene are SQVTM and ANQGSEA. The CDR3 sequence: CSVVPGVPDTQYF. The CDR3 bases are TGCAGCGTTGTCCCAGGAGTTCCAGATACGCAGTATTTT.

This clonotype has more than one count but fewer than ten. This sequence joins TRBV5-1 and TRBJ1-6; no definite D call. V lost 0 bases, J lost 7 bases, and 2 bases lay in between. From germline, CDR1 is SGHRS and CDR2 YFSETQ. The CDR3 runs to 12 residues. CDR3 sequence (DNA): TGCGCCAGCAGCTTGGAAAATTCACCCCTCCACTTT. Its translation: CASSLENSPLHF.

This clonotype turned up a few times. The chain uses TRBV21-1 and TRBJ2-3; the table's D gene call, TRBD2, was not cross checked with the DNA. TRBV21-1 is classified as a pseudogene. The CDR3 has 15 residues. Written as DNA, the CDR3 is TGTGCCAGCAGCATGGGTCTGCGGGTTCCAGATACGCAGTATTTT. It encodes CASSMGLRVPDTQYF.

Only a few counts were recorded for this clonotype. The chain has TRBV18 and TRBJ1-2; TRBD1 aligns across 9 bases. This CDR3 comprises 13 residues. The germline CDR1 and CDR2 sequences are KGHSH and LQKENI. V gave up 4 bases and J gave up 6 bases; unmatched junction bases: 3. The CDR3 protein is CASSQGTGNGYTF. The DNA for the CDR3 is TGTGCCAGCTCACAGGGGACAGGGAATGGCTACACCTTC. The entire variable domain, with the rest obtained from reference TRBV18 and TRBJ1-2, is as follows: NAGVMQNPRHLVRRRGQEARLRCSPMKGHSHVYWYRQLPEEGLKFMVYLQKENIIDESGMPKERFSAEFPKEGPSILRIQQVVRGDSAAYFCASSQGTGNGYTFGSGTRLTVV.

This clonotype occurred a few times. The rearrangement uses TRBV7-9 and TRBJ2-3, with 7 nucleotides matching TRBD2. Germline V gene data show CDR1 as SEHNR and CDR2 as FQNEAQ (reference sequence). With 8 bases clipped from V and 1 base from J, the junction kept 6 bases outside the gene matches. CDR3 length equals 14 residues. CDR3 residues: CASVWGGRTDTQYF. In DNA form, the CDR3 reads TGTGCCAGCGTTTGGGGGGGACGCACAGATACGCAGTATTTT.

The rearrangement links TRBV10-3 to TRBJ1-1; unclear D gene. Trimming removed 4 bases from V and 4 bases from J, with 13 bases in between. The V gene's germline CDR1 is ENHRY and CDR2 SYGVKD. The CDR3 is 14 amino acids. CDR3 residues: CAISVAPGITEAFF. The CDR3 nucleotides read TGTGCCATCAGTGTAGCACCCGGGATCACTGAAGCTTTCTTT.

The rearrangement links TRBV2 to TRBJ2-5; 11 bases align to TRBD1. CDR3 size: 14 residues. Looked up from germline, CDR1 is SNHLY and CDR2 is FYNNEI. V gave up 3 bases and J gave up 5 bases; unmatched junction bases: 2. The CDR3 region has the DNA TGTGCCAGCAGTGAGGGACAGGGGGGCGAGACCCAGTACTTC. It specifies CASSEGQGGETQYF.

In this sample, this clonotype turned up a few times. V and J are TRBV7-2 and TRBJ1-2; 10 nucleotides align to TRBD1. V shed 5 bases, J shed 4 bases, and the junction held 7 bases outside the gene matches. The CDR3 is 15 amino acids. Germline V lookup: CDR1 SGHTA, CDR2 FQGNSA. The CDR3 coding sequence is TGTGCCAGCAGCGCGACAGGGGGCGCTGGCTATGGCTACACCTTC. Its translation is CASSATGGAGYGYTF.

V is TRBV5-4 and J is TRBJ2-5; 7 bases fit TRBD2. J lost 3 bases, V lost 4 bases, and 3 bases had no gene match. The CDR3 extends over 13 amino acids. Germline lookup yields CDR1 SGHNT and CDR2 YYREEE (reference sequence). This chain's CDR3 is CASSPAGEETQYF. The DNA for the CDR3 is TGTGCCAGCAGCCCCGCGGGGGAAGAGACCCAGTACTTC. Variable domain in full (rest from reference TRBV5-4 and TRBJ2-5): ETGVTQSPTHLIKTRGQQVTLRCSSQSGHNTVSWYQQALGQGPQFIFQYYREEENGRGNFPPRFSGLQFPNYSSELNVNALELDDSALYLCASSPAGEETQYFGPGTRLLVL.

There are a few counts of this clonotype. The V and J genes are TRBV27 and TRBJ2-2, with D perhaps matching TRBD2 (6 bases). The CDR3 loop spans 14 amino acids. V lost 4 bases and J 4 bases, leaving 10 bases between the germline ends. Per germline, CDR1 MNHEY and CDR2 SMNVEV (reference sequence). The CDR3 bases are TGTGCCAGCAGTTCAGAACTAGCCACCGGGGAGCTGTTTTTT. Amino acid sequence: CASSSELATGELFF.

The chain couples TRBV29-1 to TRBJ1-1; no reliable D call. The V and J ends lost 3 bases and 1 base respectively, with 12 bases between them. The CDR3 spans 14 residues. Germline-derived CDR1 and CDR2 are SQVTM and ANQGSEA. CDR3 region: CSVDWAGRNTEAFF. Written as DNA, the CDR3 is TGCAGCGTTGATTGGGCAGGTAGGAACACTGAAGCTTTCTTT.

This rearrangement joins TRBV6-1 to TRBJ1-1; D is undetermined. V lost 0 bases and J lost 8, with 16 bases in between. The CDR3 runs to 15 residues. Germline V gene sequence: CDR1 MNHNS, CDR2 SASEGT. CDR3 nucleotides: TGTGCCAGCAGTGAAGCCGGCGCCCGGGCAGGAGAAGCTTTCTTT. Protein product: CASSEAGARAGEAFF.